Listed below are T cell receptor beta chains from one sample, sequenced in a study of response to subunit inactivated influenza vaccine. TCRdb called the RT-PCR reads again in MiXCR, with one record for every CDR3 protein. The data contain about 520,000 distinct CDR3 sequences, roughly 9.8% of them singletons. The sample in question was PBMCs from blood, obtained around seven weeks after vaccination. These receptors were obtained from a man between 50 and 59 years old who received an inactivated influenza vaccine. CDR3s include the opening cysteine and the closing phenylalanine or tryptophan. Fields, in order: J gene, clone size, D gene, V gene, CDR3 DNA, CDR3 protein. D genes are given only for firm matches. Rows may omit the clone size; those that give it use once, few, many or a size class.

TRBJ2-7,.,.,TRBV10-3,TGTGCCATCGTGAGGGATGGGTCCTACGAGCAGTACTTC,CAIVRDGSYEQYF
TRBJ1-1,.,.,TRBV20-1,TGCAGACCGGGGGGATGGGAGTCTGAAGCTTTCTTT,CRPGGWESEAFF
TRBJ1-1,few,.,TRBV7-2,TGTGCCAGCAGGCCACCAGGACGGCCTGAAGCTTTCTTT,CASRPPGRPEAFF
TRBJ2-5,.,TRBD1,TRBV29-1,TGCAGCGTTGAAGTGGGACAGGTTCTTCAAGAGACCCAGTACTTC,CSVEVGQVLQETQYF
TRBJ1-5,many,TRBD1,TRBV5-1,TGCGCCAGCAGCTTCCTGGGACAGCCTAATCAGCCCCAGCATTTT,CASSFLGQPNQPQHF
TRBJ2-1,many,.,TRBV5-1,TGCGCCAGCAGCGAGGGCAATTCCAATGAGCAGTTCTTC,CASSEGNSNEQFF
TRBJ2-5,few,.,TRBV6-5,TGTGCCAGCAGTTACTTGGCAGCGGCCGGGGAGACCCAGTACTTC,CASSYLAAAGETQYF
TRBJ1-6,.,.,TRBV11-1,TGTGCCAGCAGCTTAAGGGATTCACCCCTCCACTTT,CASSLRDSPLHF
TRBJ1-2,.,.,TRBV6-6,TGTGCCAGCAGCCCGGGGCCTTACGAGAGCTACACCTTC,CASSPGPYESYTF
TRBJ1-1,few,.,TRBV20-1,TGCAGTGCCCAGGAAGGTGCGCCGAACACTGAAGCTTTCTTT,CSAQEGAPNTEAFF
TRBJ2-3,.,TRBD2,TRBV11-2,TGTGCCAGCAGCTTAGCCATAGCGGGAGGTGCAGATACGCAGTATTTT,CASSLAIAGGADTQYF
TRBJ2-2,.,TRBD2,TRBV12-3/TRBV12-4,TGTGCCAGCATGGAGCGGGAGCGACCCGGGGAGCTGTTTTTT,CASMERERPGELFF
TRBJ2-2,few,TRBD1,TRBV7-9,TGTGCCAGCAGCCACCGACAGGGGCACACCGGGGAGCTGTTTTTT,CASSHRQGHTGELFF
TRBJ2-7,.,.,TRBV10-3,TGTGCCATCAGTGATGGTGGCTACGAGCAGTACTTC,CAISDGGYEQYF
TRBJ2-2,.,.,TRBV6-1,TGTGCCAGCAGGCCCAGGGTGGCCGGGGAGCTGTTTTTT,CASRPRVAGELFF
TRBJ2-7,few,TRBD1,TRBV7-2,TGTGCCAGCAGCTCGGGACAGGGGCAGTACGAGCAGTACTTC,CASSSGQGQYEQYF
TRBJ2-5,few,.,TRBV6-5,TGTGCCAGCAGTTACTCGATGGGGGAGACCCAGTACTTC,CASSYSMGETQYF
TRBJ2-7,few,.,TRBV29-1,TGCAGCACAAGAACAGGGTACGAGCAGTACTTC,CSTRTGYEQYF
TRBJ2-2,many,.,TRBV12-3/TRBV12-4,TGTGCCAGCAGGAAGTCCACCGGGGAGCTGTTTTTT,CASRKSTGELFF
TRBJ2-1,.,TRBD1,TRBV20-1,TGCAGTGCAACTACAGGGGGCTTAGCCCCCTCCAATGAGCAGTTCTTC,CSATTGGLAPSNEQFF
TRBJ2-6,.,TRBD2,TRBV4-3,TGCGCCAGCAGCCCCCGGGAGGCTGTCTCTGGGGCCAACGTCCTGACTTTC,CASSPREAVSGANVLTF
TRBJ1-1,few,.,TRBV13,TGTGCCAGCAGCTTATACCCTCAAACGGGGGCGGCGGAAGCTTTCTTT,CASSLYPQTGAAEAFF
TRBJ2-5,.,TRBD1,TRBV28,TGTGCCAGCAGTTCCTCCGGACAGGGCGACCAAGAGACCCAGTACTTC,CASSSSGQGDQETQYF
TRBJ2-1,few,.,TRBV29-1,TGCAGCGTTGGGAGAGTATTGACCGACCTCCGTGAGCAGTTCTTC,CSVGRVLTDLREQFF
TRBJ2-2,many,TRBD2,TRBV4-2,TGTGCCAGCAGCCAAGAGCTAGCGGGGGGAGACACCGGGGAGCTGTTTTTT,CASSQELAGGDTGELFF
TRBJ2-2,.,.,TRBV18,TGTGCCAGCTCACCAATGGGCGCATTACACACCGGGGAGCTGTTTTTT,CASSPMGALHTGELFF
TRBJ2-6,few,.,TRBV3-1,TGTGCCAGCAGCCAAGGGTACGGGGGGGCCAACGTCCTGACTTTC,CASSQGYGGANVLTF
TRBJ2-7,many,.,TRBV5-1,TGCGCCAGCAGCTTGGCCCCAGGGAAATCCTACGAGCAGTACTTC,CASSLAPGKSYEQYF
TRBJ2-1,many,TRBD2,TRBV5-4,TGTGCCAGCAGCTCCACCTCGCTAGCGGGGCAACTCAATGAGCAGTTCTTC,CASSSTSLAGQLNEQFF
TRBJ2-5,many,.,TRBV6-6,TGTGCCAGCGGGGTTAAGCGAGAGACCCAGTACTTC,CASGVKRETQYF
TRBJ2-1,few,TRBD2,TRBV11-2,TGTGCCAGCAGCCCCGCGGGAGGAGGGCGAGAACTCTACAATGAGCAGTTCTTC,CASSPAGGGRELYNEQFF
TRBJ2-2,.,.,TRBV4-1,TGCGCCAGCAGCCTTGAATGGGGGTACACCGGGGAGCTGTTTTTT,CASSLEWGYTGELFF
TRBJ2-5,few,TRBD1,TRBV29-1,TGCAGCGCAAAGACAGGGGCCGCGCAAGAGACCCAGTACTTC,CSAKTGAAQETQYF
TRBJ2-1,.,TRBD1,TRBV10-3,TGTGCCATCAGTTACAGGGGGCTTAATGAGCAGTTCTTC,CAISYRGLNEQFF
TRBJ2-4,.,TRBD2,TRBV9,TGTGCCAGCAGCGAGGGGACTAGCGGGAGGGCCGGGGCCTTTCGAAACATTCAGTACTTC,CASSEGTSGRAGAFRNIQYF
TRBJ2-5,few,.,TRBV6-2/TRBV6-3,TGTGCCAGCAAATCCAGGACGGAGACCCAGTACTTC,CASKSRTETQYF
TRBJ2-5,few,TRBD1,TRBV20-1,TGCAGTGCTAGAGATGGGGACAGGGTTACGGAGACCCAGTACTTC,CSARDGDRVTETQYF
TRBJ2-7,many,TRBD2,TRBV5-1,TGCGCCAGCACCTCTGACCCGGGACTAGCGGGCGAGCAGTACTTC,CASTSDPGLAGEQYF
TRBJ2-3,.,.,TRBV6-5,TGTGCCAGCAGTTACTCGATCCGGGCGAGCGGTAACACAGATACGCAGTATTTT,CASSYSIRASGNTDTQYF